The clone carrying this T cell receptor (beta chain) was detected many times. As yet, its antigen is unknown. This entry belongs to a study of regulatory T cells in long-lasting Graves disease. Turning to the study itself: Persistent Graves' disease denoted over 5 years of antithyroid drugs plus positive TSH receptor antibodies. Overall study findings and caveats: Among samples with persistent disease, TRBV28, TRBJ1-2 and TRBJ2-5 were favored. Not thyroid tissue but only peripheral blood was studied.

Building of the TCR beta libraries involved iRepertoire HTBI primers and Arm-PCR of CDR3 regions. Authors' methods: Identification of gene segments yielded some 61 TRBV and 13 to 15 TRBJ across samples. TCRdb reprocessed the multiplex PCR reads with MiXCR, giving one entry per CDR3 protein. The V and J calls follow TCRdb's processing rather than the paper's. In the table there are some 470,000 distinct CDR3 sequences, 20% to 25% of which are singletons. The CDR3 spans 14 residues. The germline gives CDR1 LNHDA, CDR2 SQIVND (reference sequence). V was shortened by 5 bases and J by 7 bases, with 17 bases between the two germline ends. Time point denoted: persistent/refractory GD, antithyroid drugs over 5 years with positive TRAb. RNA isolated from PBMCs was used to make the TCR library.

V usage is TRBV19 and J usage is TRBJ1-1; possible D gene TRBD1, 6 bases. This sequence originates from a female donor with Graves disease. The sample was peripheral blood mononuclear cells (PBMCs), taken when the disease was refractory, from a patient treated with antithyroid drugs. CDR3 region: CASSATWTVSEAFF. CDR3 bases: TGTGCCAGTAGTGCCACATGGACAGTTAGTGAAGCTTTCTTT.